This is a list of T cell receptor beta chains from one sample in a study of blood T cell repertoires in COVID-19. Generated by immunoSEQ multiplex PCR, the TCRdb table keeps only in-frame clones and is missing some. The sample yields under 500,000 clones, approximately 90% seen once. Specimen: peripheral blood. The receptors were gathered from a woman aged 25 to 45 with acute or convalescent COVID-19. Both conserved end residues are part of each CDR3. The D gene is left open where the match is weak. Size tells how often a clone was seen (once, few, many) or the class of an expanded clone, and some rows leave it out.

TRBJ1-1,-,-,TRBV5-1,CASSLEQRNTEAFF,TGCGCCAGCAGCTTGGAACAGAGGAACACTGAAGCTTTCTTT
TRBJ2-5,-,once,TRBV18,CACPITKAQYF,TGTGCCTGCCCCATAACTAAGGCCCAGTACTTC
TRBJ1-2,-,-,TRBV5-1,CASSWGDRTNYGYTF,TGCGCCAGCAGCTGGGGGGACCGAACTAACTATGGCTACACCTTC
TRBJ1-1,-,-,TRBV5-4,CASSLPDKNTEAFF,TGTGCCAGCAGCTTGCCGGACAAGAACACTGAAGCTTTCTTT
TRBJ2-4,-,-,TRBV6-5,CASSYTTGSAKNIQYF,TGTGCCAGCAGTTACACCACAGGTTCCGCCAAAAACATTCAGTACTTC
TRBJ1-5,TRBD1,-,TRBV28,CASRTFSTGGGSYSNQPQHF,TGTGCCAGCAGGACTTTTAGTACAGGGGGCGGTTCATATAGCAATCAGCCCCAGCATTTT
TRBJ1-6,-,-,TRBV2,CASITDHSPLHF,TGTGCCAGCATTACAGACCATTCACCCCTCCACTTT
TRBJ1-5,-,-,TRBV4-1,CASSQYPGGNQPQHF,TGCGCCAGCAGCCAATATCCGGGGGGAAATCAGCCCCAGCATTTT
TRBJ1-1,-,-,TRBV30,CACHRPLNTEAFF,TGTGCCTGCCACAGGCCTTTGAACACTGAAGCTTTCTTT
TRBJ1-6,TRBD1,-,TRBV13,CASSLEGQGNSPLHF,TGTGCCAGCAGCTTAGAGGGACAGGGGAATTCACCCCTCCACTTT
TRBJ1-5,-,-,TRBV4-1,CASSQEVLPGYQPQHF,TGCGCCAGCAGCCAAGAAGTTCTCCCGGGGTATCAGCCCCAGCATTTT
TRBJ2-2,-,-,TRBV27,CASRIQGRNTGELFF,TGTGCCAGCAGAATACAGGGAAGGAACACCGGGGAGCTGTTTTTT
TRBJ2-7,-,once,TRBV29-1,CSVAGQEGFYEQYF,TGCAGCGTTGCAGGGCAGGAGGGGTTCTACGAGCAGTACTTC
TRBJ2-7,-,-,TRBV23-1,CASTYYEQYF,TGCGCCAGCACCTACTACGAGCAGTACTTC
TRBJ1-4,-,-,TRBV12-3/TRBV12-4,CASSPQMAEKLFF,TGTGCCAGCAGTCCTCAGATGGCTGAAAAACTGTTTTTT
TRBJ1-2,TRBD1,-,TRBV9,CASSGIGTGEGGYTF,TGTGCCAGCAGCGGGATAGGGACAGGGGAAGGTGGCTACACCTTC
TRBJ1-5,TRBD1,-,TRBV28,CASNIQGAAQPQHF,TGTGCCAGCAACATACAGGGGGCCGCTCAGCCCCAGCATTTT
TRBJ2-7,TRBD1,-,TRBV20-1,CSGDRVYEQYF,TGCAGTGGGGACAGGGTTTACGAGCAGTACTTC
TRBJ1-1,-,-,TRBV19,CASSISGFTEAFF,TGTGCCAGTAGTATTTCGGGGTTTACTGAAGCTTTCTTT
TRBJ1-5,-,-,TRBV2,CASSYSVTSQPQHF,TGTGCCAGCAGTTATTCGGTTACGAGTCAGCCCCAGCATTTT
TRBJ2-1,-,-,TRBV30,CAWSVLGGSNEQFF,TGTGCCTGGAGTGTACTTGGGGGGAGCAATGAGCAGTTCTTC
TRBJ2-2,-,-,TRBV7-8,CASSRATNTGELFF,TGTGCCAGCAGTAGAGCTACGAACACCGGGGAGCTGTTTTTT
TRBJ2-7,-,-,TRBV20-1,CSASRYEQYF,TGCAGTGCTTCGCGCTACGAGCAGTACTTC
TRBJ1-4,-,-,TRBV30,CAWQNKHSPNEKLFF,TGTGCCTGGCAAAATAAGCACAGTCCTAATGAAAAACTGTTTTTT
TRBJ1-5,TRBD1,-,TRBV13,CASSKGQGRNQPQHF,TGTGCCAGCAGCAAGGGACAGGGGCGCAATCAGCCCCAGCATTTT
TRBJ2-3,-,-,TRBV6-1,CASSEGGDTQYF,TGTGCCAGCAGTGAGGGGGGAGATACGCAGTATTTT
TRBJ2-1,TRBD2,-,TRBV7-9,CASSRPASAGGHYNEQFF,TGTGCCAGCAGCCGACCCGCCTCAGCGGGGGGCCATTACAATGAGCAGTTCTTC
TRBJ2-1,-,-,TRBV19,CASSIGLSSYNEQFF,TGTGCCAGTAGTATTGGCTTAAGCTCCTACAATGAGCAGTTCTTC
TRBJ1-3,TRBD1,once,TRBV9,CASSGGGQAKSGNTIYF,TGTGCCAGCAGCGGTGGGGGACAGGCAAAGTCTGGAAACACCATATATTTT
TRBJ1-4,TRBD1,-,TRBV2,CASERDREEKLFF,TGTGCCAGCGAACGGGACAGGGAGGAAAAACTGTTTTTT
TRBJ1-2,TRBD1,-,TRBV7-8,CASSFRDRDYGYTF,TGTGCCAGCAGCTTCCGGGACAGAGACTATGGCTACACCTTC
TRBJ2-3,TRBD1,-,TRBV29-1,CSVGPGGNADTQYF,TGCAGCGTTGGCCCAGGGGGCAACGCAGATACGCAGTATTTT
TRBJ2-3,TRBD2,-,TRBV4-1,CASSSRGGADTQYF,TGCGCCAGCAGCTCTCGCGGGGGGGCAGATACGCAGTATTTT
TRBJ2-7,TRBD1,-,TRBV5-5,CASSLQPGQRYEQYF,TGTGCCAGCAGCTTGCAACCGGGACAGCGCTACGAGCAGTACTTC
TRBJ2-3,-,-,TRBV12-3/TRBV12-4,CASSFLTDTQYF,TGTGCCAGCAGTTTTCTAACAGATACGCAGTATTTT
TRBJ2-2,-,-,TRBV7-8,CASSPRDNKSGELFF,TGTGCCAGCAGCCCCCGGGACAATAAATCCGGGGAGCTGTTTTTT
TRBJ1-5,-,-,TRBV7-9,CASSAGVVGQPQHF,TGTGCCAGCAGTGCGGGCGTGGTTGGGCAGCCCCAGCATTTT
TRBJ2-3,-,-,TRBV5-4,CASSSGLRGTDTQYF,TGTGCCAGCAGCTCTGGACTCCGGGGGACAGATACGCAGTATTTT
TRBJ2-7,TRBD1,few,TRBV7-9,CASSRTGGDYEQYF,TGTGCCAGCAGCCGGACAGGGGGGGACTACGAGCAGTACTTC
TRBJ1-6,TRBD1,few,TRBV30,CAWDQGVRSPLHF,TGTGCCTGGGACCAGGGGGTAAGATCACCCCTCCACTTT
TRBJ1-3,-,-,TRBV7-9,CASSYRGAASGNTIYF,TGTGCCAGCAGCTACCGTGGGGCGGCCTCTGGAAACACCATATATTTT
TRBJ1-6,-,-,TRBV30,CACRRTEGKPLHF,TGTGCCTGCAGGAGGACTGAAGGAAAACCCCTCCACTTT
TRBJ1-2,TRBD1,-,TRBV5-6,CATRSGTVYGYTF,TGTGCCACCCGATCCGGGACAGTTTATGGCTACACCTTC
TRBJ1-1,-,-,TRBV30,CAWNLGGRFAEAFF,TGTGCCTGGAATCTCGGGGGGCGCTTCGCTGAAGCTTTCTTT
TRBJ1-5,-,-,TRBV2,CASSDRNSNQPQHF,TGTGCCAGCAGTGACAGAAATAGCAATCAGCCCCAGCATTTT
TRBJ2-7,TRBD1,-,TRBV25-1,CASSESSRGYEQYF,TGTGCCAGCAGTGAATCCTCCAGGGGGTACGAGCAGTACTTC
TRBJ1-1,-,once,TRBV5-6,CASSRVRRGTEAFF,TGTGCCAGCAGCAGGGTCAGACGGGGCACTGAAGCTTTCTTT
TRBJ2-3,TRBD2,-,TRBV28,CASSQRESTDTQYF,TGTGCCAGCAGTCAGCGGGAAAGCACAGATACGCAGTATTTT
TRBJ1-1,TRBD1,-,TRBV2,CASSRQGFSGTEAFF,TGTGCCAGCTCCCGACAGGGGTTTTCAGGCACTGAAGCTTTCTTT
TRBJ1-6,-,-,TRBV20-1,CSASPGTTNSPLHF,TGCAGTGCTAGTCCTGGGACAACTAATTCACCCCTCCACTTT